This is a list of T cell receptor beta chains from one sample in a study of blood T cell repertoires in COVID-19. Sequencing was performed with immunoSEQ multiplex PCR; in TCRdb, only in-frame clones are kept and a portion is missing. The table lists 390,000 or so clones, 70% to 90% of them singletons. The sequenced material came from peripheral blood. The receptors were gathered from a woman in her 30s with COVID-19, enrolled during active disease. Both conserved end residues are part of each CDR3. Fields, in order: D gene, V gene, J gene, CDR3 protein, CDR3 DNA. The D gene is left open where the match is weak.

TRBD1	TRBV6-5	TRBJ2-3	CASSRGTVQRDTQYF	TGTGCCAGCAGCCGAGGGACAGTCCAGAGGGATACGCAGTATTTT
-	TRBV29-1	TRBJ1-2	CSVEPGAANYGYTF	TGCAGCGTTGAACCAGGGGCTGCTAACTATGGCTACACCTTC
-	TRBV28	TRBJ1-1	CASSPLVLTVMNTEAFF	TGTGCCAGCAGTCCCCTCGTCCTGACAGTTATGAACACTGAAGCTTTCTTT
TRBD1	TRBV9	TRBJ2-3	CASSPYPGTANGDTQYF	TGTGCCAGCAGCCCCTACCCCGGGACAGCGAACGGAGATACGCAGTATTTT
TRBD1	TRBV10-2	TRBJ2-7	CASTFSPGQGVEQYF	TGCGCCAGCACATTTAGCCCGGGACAGGGGGTCGAGCAGTACTTC
-	TRBV4-2	TRBJ2-7	CASSQDPQRIYEQYF	TGTGCCAGCAGCCAAGATCCCCAGCGGATCTACGAGCAGTACTTC
TRBD1	TRBV9	TRBJ2-3	CASSAQGAGTDTQYF	TGTGCCAGCAGCGCTCAGGGGGCTGGCACAGATACGCAGTATTTT
TRBD2	TRBV7-3	TRBJ2-5	CASSPLVAGGQETQYF	TGTGCCAGCTCTCCCCTCGTAGCGGGGGGGCAAGAGACCCAGTACTTC
TRBD2	TRBV19	TRBJ2-2	CASKEPSGRSNTGELFF	TGTGCCAGTAAGGAGCCCAGCGGGAGAAGTAACACCGGGGAGCTGTTTTTT
-	TRBV3-1/TRBV3-2	TRBJ2-1	CASSPIPRPYSYNEQFF	TGTGCCAGCAGCCCCATTCCGCGGCCTTACTCCTACAATGAGCAGTTCTTC